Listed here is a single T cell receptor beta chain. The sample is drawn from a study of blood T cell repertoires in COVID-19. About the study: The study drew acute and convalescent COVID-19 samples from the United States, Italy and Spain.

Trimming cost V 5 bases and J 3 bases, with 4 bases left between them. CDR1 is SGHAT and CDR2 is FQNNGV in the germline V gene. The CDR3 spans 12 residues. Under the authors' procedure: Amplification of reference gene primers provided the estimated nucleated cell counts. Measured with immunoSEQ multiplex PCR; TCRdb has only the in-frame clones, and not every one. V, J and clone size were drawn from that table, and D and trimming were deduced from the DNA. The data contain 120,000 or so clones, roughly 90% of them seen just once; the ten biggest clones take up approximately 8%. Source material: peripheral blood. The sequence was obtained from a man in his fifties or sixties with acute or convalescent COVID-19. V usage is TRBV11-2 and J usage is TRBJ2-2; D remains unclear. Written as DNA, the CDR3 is TGTGCCAGCAGCCTCTACACCGGGGAGCTGTTTTTT. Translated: CASSLYTGELFF.